This TCR beta chain was identified during a study of regulatory T cells in long-lasting Graves disease. Whole-study findings and limits: Peripheral blood alone, not thyroid tissue, underwent study.

Time point: newly diagnosed GD, antithyroid drugs for less than 3 months. After RNA was extracted from PBMCs, the TCR library was made from it. This CDR3 spans 13 amino acids. The V gene lost 3 bases and the J gene lost 9 bases, with 15 bases spanning the gap. Germline V gene data show CDR1 as DFQATT and CDR2 as SNEGSKA (reference sequence). This clonotype turned up a few times. Its specificity is not known. Building of the TCR beta libraries involved iRepertoire HTBI primers and Arm-PCR of CDR3 regions. Via MiXCR, TCRdb re-called the multiplex PCR reads, giving one row per CDR3 protein. Of some 600,000 distinct CDR3 sequences in the sample, roughly 16% were seen once. This sample also belongs to another study, concerning T cells in Graves' hyperthyroidism and ophthalmopathy. In that study: During a first-round RT-PCR of the TCR CDR3, the HTBI primer set was used.

The source was peripheral blood mononuclear cells (PBMCs), collected at new diagnosis, from a patient treated with antithyroid drugs. The chain recombines TRBV20-1 with TRBJ1-5, with a possible D match to TRBD1 (5 bases). The clonotype was recovered from a man aged 18 to 30 with Graves disease. The CDR3 coding sequence is TGCAGTGCTAGTGACCTTACTGGGACGCCCCAGCATTTT. It codes for CSASDLTGTPQHF.